This T cell receptor beta chain was observed in a study of blood T cells in healthy people across ages. Trimming removed 7 bases at V and 8 bases at J, with 11 bases between. The CDR3 sequence is 12 residues long. In germline, CDR1 is SNHLY, CDR2 FYNNEI. This clonotype was picked up one time. No fewer than 6 million PBMCs went into each sample. A second PCR of 7 to 11 cycles used a sample-barcoded 5' primer and a J-beta primer mix. Each of the cDNA molecules was tagged by a template-switch adaptor with 12 random nucleotides. Via MiXCR, TCRdb re-called the 5' RACE reads, giving one row per CDR3 protein. The data show 1.5 million to 2 million distinct CDR3 sequences, 28% seen once.

Sequences were obtained from blood. The source of this sequence is a woman in her 30s in good health. The chain couples TRBV2 to TRBJ1-4, with a weak D call TRBD1 (6 bases). DNA of the CDR3: TGTGCCAGCATGACAGGAGGAGAAAAACTGTTTTTT. Amino acid sequence: CASMTGGEKLFF.